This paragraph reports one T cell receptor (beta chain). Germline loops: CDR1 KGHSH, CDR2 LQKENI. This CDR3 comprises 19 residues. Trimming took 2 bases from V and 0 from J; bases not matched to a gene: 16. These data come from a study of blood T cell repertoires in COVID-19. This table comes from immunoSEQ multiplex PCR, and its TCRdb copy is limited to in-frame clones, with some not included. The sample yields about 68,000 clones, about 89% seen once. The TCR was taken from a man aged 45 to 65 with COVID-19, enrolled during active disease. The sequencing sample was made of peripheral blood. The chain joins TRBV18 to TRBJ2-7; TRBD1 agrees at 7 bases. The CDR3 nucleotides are TGTGCCAGCTCACCAAGAGACCCGGGACAGACAGCATTCTCCTACGAGCAGTACTTC. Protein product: CASSPRDPGQTAFSYEQYF.